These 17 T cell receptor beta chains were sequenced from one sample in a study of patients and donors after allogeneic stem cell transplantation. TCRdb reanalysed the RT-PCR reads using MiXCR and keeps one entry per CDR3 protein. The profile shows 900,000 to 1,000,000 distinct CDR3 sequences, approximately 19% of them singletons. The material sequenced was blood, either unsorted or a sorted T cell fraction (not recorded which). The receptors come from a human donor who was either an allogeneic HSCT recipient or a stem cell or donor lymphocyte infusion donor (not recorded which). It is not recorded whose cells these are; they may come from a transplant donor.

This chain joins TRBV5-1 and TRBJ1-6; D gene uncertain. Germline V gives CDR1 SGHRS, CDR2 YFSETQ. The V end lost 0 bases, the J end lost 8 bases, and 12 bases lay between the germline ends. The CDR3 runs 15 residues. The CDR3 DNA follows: TGCGCCAGCAGCTTGGGAGGCTCTAAGGATTCACCCCTCCACTTT. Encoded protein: CASSLGGSKDSPLHF.

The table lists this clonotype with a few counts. CDR3 protein: CASSLLGTPNEKLFF. The CDR3 region has the DNA TGCGCCAGCAGCTTGTTGGGGACTCCGAATGAAAAACTGTTTTTT. The V gene is TRBV5-1, the J gene TRBJ1-4; D may be TRBD1 (5 bases). The CDR3 spans 15 residues. Germline CDR1 reads SGHRS; CDR2 reads YFSETQ. V lost 1 base to trimming and J lost 5 bases, with 12 bases between them. The variable domain in full, completed from reference TRBV5-1 and TRBJ1-4, reads KAGVTQTPRYLIKTRGQQVTLSCSPISGHRSVSWYQQTPGQGLQFLFEYFSETQRNKGNFPGRFSGRQFSNSRSEMNVSTLELGDSALYLCASSLLGTPNEKLFFGSGTQLSVL.

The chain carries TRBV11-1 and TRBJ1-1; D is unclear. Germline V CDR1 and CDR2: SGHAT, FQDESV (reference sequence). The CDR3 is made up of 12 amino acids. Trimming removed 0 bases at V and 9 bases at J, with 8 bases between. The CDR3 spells CASSLAGGQAFF. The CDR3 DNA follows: TGTGCCAGCAGCTTAGCGGGCGGACAAGCTTTCTTT.

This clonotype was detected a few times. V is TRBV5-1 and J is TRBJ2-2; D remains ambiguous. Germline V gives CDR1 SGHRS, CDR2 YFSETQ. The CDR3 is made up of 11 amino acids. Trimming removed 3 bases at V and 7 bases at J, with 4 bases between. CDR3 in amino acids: CASSWDGELFF. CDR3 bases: TGCGCCAGCAGCTGGGACGGGGAGCTGTTTTTT.

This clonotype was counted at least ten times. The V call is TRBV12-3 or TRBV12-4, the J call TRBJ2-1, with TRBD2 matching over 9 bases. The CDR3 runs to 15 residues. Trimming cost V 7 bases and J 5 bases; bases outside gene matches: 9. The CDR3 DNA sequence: TGTGCCAGCATCCTAGGGCAGCGGGGGGACAATGAGCAGTTCTTC. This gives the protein CASILGQRGDNEQFF.

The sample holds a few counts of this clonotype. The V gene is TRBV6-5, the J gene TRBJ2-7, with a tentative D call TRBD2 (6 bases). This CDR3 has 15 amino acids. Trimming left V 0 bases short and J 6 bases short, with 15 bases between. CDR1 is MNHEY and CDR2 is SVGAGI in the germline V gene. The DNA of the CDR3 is TGTGCCAGCAGTTACTCGAAATTGGGGGGAGGCGAGCAGTACTTC. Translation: CASSYSKLGGGEQYF.

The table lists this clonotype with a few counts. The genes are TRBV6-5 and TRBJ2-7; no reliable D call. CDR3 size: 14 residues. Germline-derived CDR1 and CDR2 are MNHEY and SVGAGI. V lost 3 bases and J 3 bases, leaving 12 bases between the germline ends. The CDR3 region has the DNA TGTGCCAGCAGTTATGTAAAGGGAAACTACGAGCAGTACTTC. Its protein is CASSYVKGNYEQYF.

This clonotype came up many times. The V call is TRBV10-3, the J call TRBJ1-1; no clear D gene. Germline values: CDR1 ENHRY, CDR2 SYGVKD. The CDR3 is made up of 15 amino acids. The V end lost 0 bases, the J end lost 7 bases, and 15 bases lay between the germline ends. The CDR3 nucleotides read TGTGCCATCAGTGAGTCGATTGGGCAGCGCAGTGAAGCTTTCTTT. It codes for CAISESIGQRSEAFF.

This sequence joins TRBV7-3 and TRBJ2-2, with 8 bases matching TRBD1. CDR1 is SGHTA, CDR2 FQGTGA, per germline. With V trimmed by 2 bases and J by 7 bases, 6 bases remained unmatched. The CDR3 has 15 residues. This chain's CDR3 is CASSLEGTGRGELFF. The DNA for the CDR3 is TGTGCCAGCAGCTTAGAGGGGACAGGACGCGGGGAGCTGTTTTTT.

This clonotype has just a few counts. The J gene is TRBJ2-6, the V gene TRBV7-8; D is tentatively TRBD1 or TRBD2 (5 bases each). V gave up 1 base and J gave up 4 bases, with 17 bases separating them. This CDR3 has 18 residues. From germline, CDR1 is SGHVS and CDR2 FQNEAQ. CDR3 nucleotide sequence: TGTGCCAGCAGCTTAGTTCTCGGGGCTTCCCTCGGGGCCAACGTCCTGACTTTC. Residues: CASSLVLGASLGANVLTF.

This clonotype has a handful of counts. CDR3 DNA: TGTGCCAGCAGTAGGACAGGGATTAAGACTGGGGCCAACGTCCTGACTTTC. This codes for CASSRTGIKTGANVLTF. The J gene is TRBJ2-6, the V gene TRBV27; 8 bases are shared with TRBD1. The CDR3 extends over 17 amino acids. Per the germline V gene, CDR1 is MNHEY and CDR2 is SMNVEV (reference sequence). V shed 5 bases and J 2 bases; nucleotides not matched to a gene: 8.

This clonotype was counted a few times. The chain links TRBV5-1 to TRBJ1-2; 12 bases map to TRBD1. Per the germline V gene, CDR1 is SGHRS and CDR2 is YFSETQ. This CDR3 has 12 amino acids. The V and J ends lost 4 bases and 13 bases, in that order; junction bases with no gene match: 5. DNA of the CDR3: TGCGCCAGCAGCCTGGGGACAGGGGGCCCCACCTTC. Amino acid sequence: CASSLGTGGPTF.

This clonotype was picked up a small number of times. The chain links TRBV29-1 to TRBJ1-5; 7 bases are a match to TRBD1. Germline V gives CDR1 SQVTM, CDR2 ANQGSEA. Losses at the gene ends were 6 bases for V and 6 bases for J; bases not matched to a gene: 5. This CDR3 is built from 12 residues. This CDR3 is CSVGQLGQPQHF. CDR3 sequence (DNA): TGCAGCGTGGGACAGTTGGGTCAGCCCCAGCATTTT.

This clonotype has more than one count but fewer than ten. DNA of the CDR3: TGCAGTGCTAGAGCGGTTGCGGGACAGGGGGCAGGTGGCTACACCTTC. As protein: CSARAVAGQGAGGYTF. V and J are TRBV20-1 and TRBJ1-2; 12 bases agree with TRBD1. V trimming: 1 base; J trimming: 7 bases; junction bases outside the gene matches: 10. The CDR3 runs 16 residues. Germline V gives CDR1 DFQATT, CDR2 SNEGSKA (reference sequence).

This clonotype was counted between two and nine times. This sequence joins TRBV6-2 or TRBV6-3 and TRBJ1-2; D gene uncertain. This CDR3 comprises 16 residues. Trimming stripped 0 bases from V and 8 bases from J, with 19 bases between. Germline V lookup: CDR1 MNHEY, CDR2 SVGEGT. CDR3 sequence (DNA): TGTGCCAGCAGTTACTCCGAGGTTTTCAGCCGAGTCGGCTACACCTTC. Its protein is CASSYSEVFSRVGYTF.

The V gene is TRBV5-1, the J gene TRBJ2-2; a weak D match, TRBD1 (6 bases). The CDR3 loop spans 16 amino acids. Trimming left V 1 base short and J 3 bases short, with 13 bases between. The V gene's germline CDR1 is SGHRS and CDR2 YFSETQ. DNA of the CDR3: TGCGCCAGCAGCTTGACCCCCAGGGGCGACACCGGGGAGCTGTTTTTT. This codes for CASSLTPRGDTGELFF.

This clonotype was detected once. The CDR3 coding sequence is TGTGCCACCGGCCAGCCCCAGCATTTT. Its protein product is CATGQPQHF. The genes are TRBV24-1 and TRBJ1-5; D unclear. The V end lost 9 bases, the J end lost 7 bases, and 3 bases lay between the germline ends. Looked up from germline, CDR1 is KGHDR and CDR2 is SFDVKD. CDR3 length: 9 amino acids.